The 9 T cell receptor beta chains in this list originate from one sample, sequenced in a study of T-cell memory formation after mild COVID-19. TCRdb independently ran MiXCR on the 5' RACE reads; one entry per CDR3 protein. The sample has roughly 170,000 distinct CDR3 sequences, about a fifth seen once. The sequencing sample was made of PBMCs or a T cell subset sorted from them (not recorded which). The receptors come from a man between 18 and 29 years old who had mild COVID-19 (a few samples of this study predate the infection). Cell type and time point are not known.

As DNA, the CDR3 is TGTGCCAGCAGTTCACAGGGCTTCGGGCAGTACGTC. It translates to CASSSQGFGQYV. This chain joins TRBV6-2 or TRBV6-3 and TRBJ2-7; weak D call: TRBD1 (6 bases). The CDR3 is made up of 12 amino acids. Germline loops: CDR1 MNHEY, CDR2 SVGEGT. Trimming stripped 4 bases from V and 9 bases from J, with 13 bases between.

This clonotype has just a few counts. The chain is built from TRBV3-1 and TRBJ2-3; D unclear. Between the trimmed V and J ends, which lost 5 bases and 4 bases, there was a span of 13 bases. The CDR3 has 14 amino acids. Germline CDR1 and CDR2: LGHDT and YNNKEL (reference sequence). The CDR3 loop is CASSDRAASDTQYF. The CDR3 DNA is TGTGCCAGCAGCGATCGGGCCGCTTCAGATACGCAGTATTTT.

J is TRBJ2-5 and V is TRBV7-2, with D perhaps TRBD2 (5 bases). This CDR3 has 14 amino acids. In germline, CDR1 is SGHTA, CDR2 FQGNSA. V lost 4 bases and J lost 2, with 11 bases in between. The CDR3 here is CASSYRGGQETQYF. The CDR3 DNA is TGTGCCAGCAGCTACAGAGGCGGGCAAGAGACCCAGTACTTC. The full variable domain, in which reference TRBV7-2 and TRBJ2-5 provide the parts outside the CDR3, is GAGVSQSPSNKVTEKGKDVELRCDPISGHTALYWYRQSLGQGLEFLIYFQGNSAPDKSGLPSDRFSAERTGGSVSTLTIQRTQQEDSAVYLCASSYRGGQETQYFGPGTRLLVL.

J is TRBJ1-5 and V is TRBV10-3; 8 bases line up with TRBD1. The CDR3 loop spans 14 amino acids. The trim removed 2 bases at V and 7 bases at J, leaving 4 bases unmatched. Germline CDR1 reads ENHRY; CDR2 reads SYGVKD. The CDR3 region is CAISEGQGKQPQHF. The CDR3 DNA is TGTGCCATCAGTGAGGGACAGGGTAAGCAGCCCCAGCATTTT.

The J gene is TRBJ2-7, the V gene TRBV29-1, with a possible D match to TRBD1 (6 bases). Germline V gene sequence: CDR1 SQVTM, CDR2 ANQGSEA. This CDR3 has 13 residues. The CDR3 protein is CRLDRFYPLEQYV. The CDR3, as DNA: TGCAGGTTAGACAGGTTCTACCCCCTCGAGCAGTACGTC.

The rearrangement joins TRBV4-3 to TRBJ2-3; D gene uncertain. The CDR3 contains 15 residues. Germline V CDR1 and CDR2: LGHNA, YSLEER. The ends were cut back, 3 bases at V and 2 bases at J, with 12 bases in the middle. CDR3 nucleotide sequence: TGCGCCAGCAGCCAGCCCGCTTTAGTCACAGATACGCAGTATTTT. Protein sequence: CASSQPALVTDTQYF.

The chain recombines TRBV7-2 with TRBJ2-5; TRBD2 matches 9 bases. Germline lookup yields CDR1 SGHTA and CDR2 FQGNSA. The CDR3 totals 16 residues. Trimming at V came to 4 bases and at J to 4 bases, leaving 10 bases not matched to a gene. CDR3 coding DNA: TGTGCCAGCAGCTCCGCCGTAGCGGGGGCAGCAGAGACCCAGTACTTC. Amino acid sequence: CASSSAVAGAAETQYF.

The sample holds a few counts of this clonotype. The CDR3 bases are TGTGCCAGCAGCCAAGACTCAGGGGACGGCGAGCAGTACTTC. This encodes CASSQDSGDGEQYF. The chain carries TRBV4-2 and TRBJ2-7, with D perhaps TRBD1 (6 bases). The V gene's germline CDR1 is LGHNA and CDR2 YNFKEQ. Trimming removed 0 bases from V and 6 bases from J, with 12 bases in between. This CDR3 is built from 14 residues.

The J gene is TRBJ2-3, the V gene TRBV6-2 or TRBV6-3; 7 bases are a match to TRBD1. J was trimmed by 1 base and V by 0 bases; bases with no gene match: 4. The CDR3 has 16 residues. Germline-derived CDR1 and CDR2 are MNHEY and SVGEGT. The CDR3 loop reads CASSYSRGPRTDTQYF. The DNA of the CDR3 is TGTGCCAGCAGTTACTCGAGGGGGCCACGCACAGATACGCAGTATTTT.